Described below is a single T cell receptor (beta chain) sequence and its context. This sample stems from a study of T-cell memory formation after mild COVID-19. TCRdb fed the 5' RACE reads into MiXCR, producing one record per CDR3 protein. Here the sample spans 190,000 or so distinct CDR3 sequences, roughly 27% being singletons. The clonotype comes from an adult woman who had mild COVID-19 (a few samples of this study predate the infection). Cell type and time point are not known. The material sequenced was PBMCs or a T cell subset sorted from them (not recorded which).

CDR3 coding DNA: TGTGCCAGCAGCTTAAAACTGAGCCCCTACAATGAGCAGTTCTTC. It yields the protein CASSLKLSPYNEQFF. The rearrangement joins TRBV13 to TRBJ2-1, with unresolved D. V dropped 2 bases and J dropped 2 bases, with 10 bases sitting between them. This CDR3 is built from 15 residues. Per the germline V gene, CDR1 is PRHDT and CDR2 is FYEKMQ (reference sequence).